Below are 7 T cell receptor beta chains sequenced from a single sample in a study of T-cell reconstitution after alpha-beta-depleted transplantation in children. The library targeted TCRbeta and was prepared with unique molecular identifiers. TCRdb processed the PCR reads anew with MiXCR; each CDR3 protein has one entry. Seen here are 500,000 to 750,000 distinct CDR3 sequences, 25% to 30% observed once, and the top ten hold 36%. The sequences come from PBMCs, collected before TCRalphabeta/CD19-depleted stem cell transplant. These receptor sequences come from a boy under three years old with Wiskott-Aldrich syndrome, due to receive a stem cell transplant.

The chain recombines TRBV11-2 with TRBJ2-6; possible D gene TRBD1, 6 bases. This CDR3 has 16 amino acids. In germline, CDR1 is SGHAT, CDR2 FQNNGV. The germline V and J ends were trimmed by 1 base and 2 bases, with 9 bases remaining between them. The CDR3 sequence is CASSLAPGAGANVLTF. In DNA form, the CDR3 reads TGTGCCAGCAGCTTAGCCCCAGGGGCTGGGGCCAACGTCCTGACTTTC.

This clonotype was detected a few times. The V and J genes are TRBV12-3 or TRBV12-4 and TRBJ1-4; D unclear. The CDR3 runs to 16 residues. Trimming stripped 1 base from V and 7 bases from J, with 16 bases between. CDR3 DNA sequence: TGTGCCAGCAGTTTAGGCCTCGCCGGAGGCGGTGAAAAACTGTTTTTT. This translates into CASSLGLAGGGEKLFF.

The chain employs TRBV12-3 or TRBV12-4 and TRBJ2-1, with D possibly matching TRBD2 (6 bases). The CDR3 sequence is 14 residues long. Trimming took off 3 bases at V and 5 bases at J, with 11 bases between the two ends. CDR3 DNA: TGTGCCAGCAGTTTGAGGACTATAAACAATGAGCAGTTCTTC. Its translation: CASSLRTINNEQFF.

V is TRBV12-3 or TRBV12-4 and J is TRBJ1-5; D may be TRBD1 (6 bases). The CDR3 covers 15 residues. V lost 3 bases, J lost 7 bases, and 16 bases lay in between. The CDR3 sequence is CASSFRGQGIQPQHF. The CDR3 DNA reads TGTGCCAGCAGTTTCCGGGGGCAGGGGATACAGCCCCAGCATTTT.

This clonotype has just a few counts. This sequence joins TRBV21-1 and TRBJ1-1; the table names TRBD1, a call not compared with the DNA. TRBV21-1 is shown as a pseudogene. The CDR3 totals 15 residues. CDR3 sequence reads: CASSTGFQSDTEAFF. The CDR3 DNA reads TGTGCCAGCAGCACCGGGTTTCAATCGGACACTGAAGCTTTCTTT.

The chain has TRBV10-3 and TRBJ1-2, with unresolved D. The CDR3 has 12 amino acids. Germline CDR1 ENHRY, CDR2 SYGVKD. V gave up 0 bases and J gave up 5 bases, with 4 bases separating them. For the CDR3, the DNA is TGTGCCATCAGTGAGTCGGTTTATGGCTACACCTTC. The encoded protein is CAISESVYGYTF.

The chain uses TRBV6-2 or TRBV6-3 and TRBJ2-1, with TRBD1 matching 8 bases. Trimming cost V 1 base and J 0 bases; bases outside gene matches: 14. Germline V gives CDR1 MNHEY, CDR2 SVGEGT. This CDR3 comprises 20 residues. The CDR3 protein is CASSYFPGQDRGPSYNEQFF. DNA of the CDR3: TGTGCCAGCAGTTACTTTCCGGGACAGGATAGGGGGCCCTCCTACAATGAGCAGTTCTTC.